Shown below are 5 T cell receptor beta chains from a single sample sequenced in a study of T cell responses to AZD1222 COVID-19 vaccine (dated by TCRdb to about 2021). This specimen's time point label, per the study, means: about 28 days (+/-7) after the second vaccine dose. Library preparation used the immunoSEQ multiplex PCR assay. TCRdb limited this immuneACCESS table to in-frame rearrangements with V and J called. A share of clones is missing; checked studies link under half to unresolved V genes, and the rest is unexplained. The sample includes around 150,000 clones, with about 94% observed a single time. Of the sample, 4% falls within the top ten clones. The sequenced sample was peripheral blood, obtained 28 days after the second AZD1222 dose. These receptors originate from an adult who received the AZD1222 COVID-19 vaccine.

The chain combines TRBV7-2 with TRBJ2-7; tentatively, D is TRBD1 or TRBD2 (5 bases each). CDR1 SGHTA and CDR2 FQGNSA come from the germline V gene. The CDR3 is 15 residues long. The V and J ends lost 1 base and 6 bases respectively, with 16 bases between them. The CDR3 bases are TGTGCCAGCAGCTTAGGGGTCACTGGGGCGGGCGAGCAGTACTTC. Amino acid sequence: CASSLGVTGAGEQYF.

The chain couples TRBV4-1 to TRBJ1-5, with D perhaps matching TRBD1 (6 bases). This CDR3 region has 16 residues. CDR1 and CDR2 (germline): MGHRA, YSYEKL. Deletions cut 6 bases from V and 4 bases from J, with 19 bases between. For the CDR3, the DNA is TGCGCCAGCAGTCCGGGGATGGGGACACTTAATCAGCCCCAGCATTTT. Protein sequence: CASSPGMGTLNQPQHF.

CDR3 nucleotide sequence: TGCGCCAGCAGCTCTTCTACACTGAGCTCCTACAATGAGCAGTTCTTC. It specifies CASSSSTLSSYNEQFF. The gene calls are TRBV5-1 and TRBJ2-1, with no clear D. Germline CDR1 and CDR2: SGHRS and YFSETQ. V lost 3 bases and J lost 0, with 13 bases in between. The length of the CDR3 is 16 residues.

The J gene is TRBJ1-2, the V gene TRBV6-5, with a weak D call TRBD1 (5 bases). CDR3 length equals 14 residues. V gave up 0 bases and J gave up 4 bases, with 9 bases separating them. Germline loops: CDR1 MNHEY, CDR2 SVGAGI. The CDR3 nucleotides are TGTGCCAGCAGTTACTCGGGGGAGGTCTATGGCTACACCTTC. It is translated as CASSYSGEVYGYTF.

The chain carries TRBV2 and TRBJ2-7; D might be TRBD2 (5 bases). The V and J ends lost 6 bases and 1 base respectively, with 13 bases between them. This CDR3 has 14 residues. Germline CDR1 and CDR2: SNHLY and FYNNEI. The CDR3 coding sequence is TGTGCCAGCAGGGAGAGGGAGAGATCCTACGAGCAGTACTTC. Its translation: CASRERERSYEQYF.